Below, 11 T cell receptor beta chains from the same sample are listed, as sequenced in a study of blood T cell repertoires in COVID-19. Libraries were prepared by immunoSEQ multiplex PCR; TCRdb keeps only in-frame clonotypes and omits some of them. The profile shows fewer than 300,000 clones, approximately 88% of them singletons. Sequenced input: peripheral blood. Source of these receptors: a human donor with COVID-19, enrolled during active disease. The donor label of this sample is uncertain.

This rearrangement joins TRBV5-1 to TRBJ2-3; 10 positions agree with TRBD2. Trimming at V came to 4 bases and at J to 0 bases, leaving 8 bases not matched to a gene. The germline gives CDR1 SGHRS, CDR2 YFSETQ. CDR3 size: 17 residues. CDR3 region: CASSRVVAGGSTDTQYF. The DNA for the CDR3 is TGCGCCAGCAGCCGTGTAGTAGCGGGAGGCAGCACAGATACGCAGTATTTT.

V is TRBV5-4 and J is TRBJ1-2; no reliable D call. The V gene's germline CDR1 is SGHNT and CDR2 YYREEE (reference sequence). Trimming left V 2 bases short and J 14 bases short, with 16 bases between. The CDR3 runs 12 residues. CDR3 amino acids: CASSFGETGETF. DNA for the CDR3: TGTGCCAGCAGCTTCGGGGAAACGGGCGAGACCTTC.

Written as DNA, the CDR3 is TGTGCCAGCAGGCGAGAGTACGAGCAGTACTTC. Translated, it gives CASRREYEQYF. The V call is TRBV2, the J call TRBJ2-7; no clear D. CDR3 length: 11 amino acids. V lost 6 bases and J 4 bases, leaving 7 bases between the germline ends. The germline V gene has CDR1 SNHLY and CDR2 FYNNEI.

Here the CDR3 reads CASSPQVPGANVLTF. The CDR3 region has the DNA TGTGCCAGCAGCCCCCAGGTTCCTGGGGCCAACGTCCTGACTTTC. The J gene is TRBJ2-6, the V gene TRBV7-3; D not resolved. In germline, CDR1 is SGHTA, CDR2 FQGTGA. The CDR3 length is 15 residues. V lost 5 bases, J lost 2 bases, and 10 bases lay in between.

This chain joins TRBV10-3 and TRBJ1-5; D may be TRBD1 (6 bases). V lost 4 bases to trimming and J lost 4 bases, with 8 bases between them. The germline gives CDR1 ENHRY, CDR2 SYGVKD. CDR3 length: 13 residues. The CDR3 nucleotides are TGTGCCATCAGTGGGGGGCAAAATCAGCCCCAGCATTTT. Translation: CAISGGQNQPQHF.

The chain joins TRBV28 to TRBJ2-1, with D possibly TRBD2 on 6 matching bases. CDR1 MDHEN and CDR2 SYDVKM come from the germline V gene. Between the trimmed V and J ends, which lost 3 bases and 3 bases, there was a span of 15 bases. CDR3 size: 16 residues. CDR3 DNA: TGTGCCAGCAGTTTTAATGGTGGCGGGAACTACAATGAGCAGTTCTTC. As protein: CASSFNGGGNYNEQFF.

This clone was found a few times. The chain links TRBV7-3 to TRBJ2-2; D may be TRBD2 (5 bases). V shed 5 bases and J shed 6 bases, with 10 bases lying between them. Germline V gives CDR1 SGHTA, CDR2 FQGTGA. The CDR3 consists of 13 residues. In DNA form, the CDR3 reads TGTGCCAGCAGCCCCTTGCGGGCCGGGGAGCTGTTTTTT. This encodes CASSPLRAGELFF.

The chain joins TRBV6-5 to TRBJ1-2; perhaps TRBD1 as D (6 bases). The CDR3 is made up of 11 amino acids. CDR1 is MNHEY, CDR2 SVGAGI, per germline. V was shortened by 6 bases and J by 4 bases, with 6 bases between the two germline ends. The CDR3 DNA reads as TGTGCCAGCAGGGACAGCTATGGCTACACCTTC. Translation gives CASRDSYGYTF.

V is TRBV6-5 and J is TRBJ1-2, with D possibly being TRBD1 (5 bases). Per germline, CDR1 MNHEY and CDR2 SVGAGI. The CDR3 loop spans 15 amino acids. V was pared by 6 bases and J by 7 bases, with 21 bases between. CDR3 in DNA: TGTGCCAGCAGGGCCGGGGGGTTAGATTGGGGTGGCTACACCTTC. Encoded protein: CASRAGGLDWGGYTF.

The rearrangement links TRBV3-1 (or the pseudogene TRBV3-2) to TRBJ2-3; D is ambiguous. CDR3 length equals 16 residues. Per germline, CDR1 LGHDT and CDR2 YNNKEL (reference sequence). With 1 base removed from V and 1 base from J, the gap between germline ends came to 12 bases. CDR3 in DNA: TGTGCCAGCAGCCAAGTGGTTCTCCCGGGCACAGATACGCAGTATTTT. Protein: CASSQVVLPGTDTQYF.

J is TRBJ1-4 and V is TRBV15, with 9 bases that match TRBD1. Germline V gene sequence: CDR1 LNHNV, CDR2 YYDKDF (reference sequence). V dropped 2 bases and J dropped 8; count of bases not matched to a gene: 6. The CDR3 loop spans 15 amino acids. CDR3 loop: CATSRPTGGVEKLFF. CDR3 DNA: TGTGCCACCAGCAGACCTACAGGGGGCGTAGAAAAACTGTTTTTT.